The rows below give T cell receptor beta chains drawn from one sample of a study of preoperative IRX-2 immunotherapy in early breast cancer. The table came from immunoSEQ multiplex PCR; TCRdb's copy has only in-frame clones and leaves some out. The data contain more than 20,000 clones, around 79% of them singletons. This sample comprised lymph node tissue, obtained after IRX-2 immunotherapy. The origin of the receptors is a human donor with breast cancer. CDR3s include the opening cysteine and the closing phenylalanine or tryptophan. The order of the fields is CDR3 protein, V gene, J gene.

CASSPAGAKPQHF,TRBV18,TRBJ1-5
CASSPLGEGVNYEQYF,TRBV7-6,TRBJ2-7
CASSLGQGPTNTEAFF,TRBV5-1,TRBJ1-1
CASSETIQGVFNTEAFF,TRBV6-7,TRBJ1-1
CASRGLAGAHEQFF,TRBV11-3,TRBJ2-1
CASSEREGPLDEQFF,TRBV19,TRBJ2-1
CAISPGQGAHEQYF,TRBV6-8,TRBJ2-7
CASSLIGQGNEQFF,TRBV11-3,TRBJ2-1
CASSLDRGSGYTF,TRBV6-8,TRBJ1-2
CAISFSRDREGYTF,TRBV6-8,TRBJ1-2
CASSHDRSGELFF,TRBV23-1,TRBJ2-2
CASSSQGTSGFDEQYF,TRBV11-3,TRBJ2-7
CASTRNGGTRGYEQFF,TRBV11-3,TRBJ2-1
CASSYAAGSGLDYGYTF,TRBV6-8,TRBJ1-2
CASSTPGAGSTDTQYF,TRBV28,TRBJ2-3
CASRTSGQRNEQFF,TRBV6-8,TRBJ2-1